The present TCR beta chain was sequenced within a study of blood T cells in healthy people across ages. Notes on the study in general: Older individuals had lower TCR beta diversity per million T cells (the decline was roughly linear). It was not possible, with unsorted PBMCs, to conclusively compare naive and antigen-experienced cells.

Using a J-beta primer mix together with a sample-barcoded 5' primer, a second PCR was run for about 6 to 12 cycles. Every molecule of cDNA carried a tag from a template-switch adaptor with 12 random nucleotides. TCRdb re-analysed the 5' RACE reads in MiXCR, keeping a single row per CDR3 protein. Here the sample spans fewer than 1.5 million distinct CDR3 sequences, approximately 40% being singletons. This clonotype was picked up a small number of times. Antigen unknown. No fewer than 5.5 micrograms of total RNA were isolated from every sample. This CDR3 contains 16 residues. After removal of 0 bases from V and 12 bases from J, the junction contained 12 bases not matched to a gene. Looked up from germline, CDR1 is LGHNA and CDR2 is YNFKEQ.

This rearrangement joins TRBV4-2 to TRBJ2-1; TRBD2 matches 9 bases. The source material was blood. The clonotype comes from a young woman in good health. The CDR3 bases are TGTGCCAGCAGCCAAGATTTAGGGGGGCTAGCGGGGTCGCAGTTCTTC. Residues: CASSQDLGGLAGSQFF.